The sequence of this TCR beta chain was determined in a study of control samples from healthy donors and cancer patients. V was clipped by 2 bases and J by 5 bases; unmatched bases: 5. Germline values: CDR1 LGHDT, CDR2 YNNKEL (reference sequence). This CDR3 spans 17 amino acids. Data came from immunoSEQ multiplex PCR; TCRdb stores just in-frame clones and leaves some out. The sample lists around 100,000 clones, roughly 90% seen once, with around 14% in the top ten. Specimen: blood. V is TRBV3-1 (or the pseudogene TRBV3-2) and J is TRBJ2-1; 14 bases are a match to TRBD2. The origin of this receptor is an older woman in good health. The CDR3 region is CASSQLPGLAGDNEQFF. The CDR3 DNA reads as TGTGCCAGCAGCCAACTGCCGGGACTAGCGGGAGACAATGAGCAGTTCTTC.